Given below is one T cell receptor beta chain in context. The record originates from a study of PD-1 blockade in classical Hodgkin lymphoma. TCRdb keeps only in-frame clones here, not all; method: immunoSEQ multiplex PCR. The sample holds approximately 51,000 clones, roughly 73% seen once. Following autologous stem cell transplantation, relapse occurred in every patient, and exposure to brentuximab vedotin varied. The CDR3 totals 14 residues. Germline V CDR1 and CDR2: MNHNY, SVGAGI (reference sequence). Germline trimming cut 6 bases from V and 5 bases from J; bases unmatched to any gene: 4. Sequences were derived from peripheral blood mononuclear cells (PBMCs), sampled before the second cycle of nivolumab. The chain uses TRBV6-6 and TRBJ1-1; 12 positions match TRBD1. The TCR comes from a human donor with classical Hodgkin lymphoma. The CDR3 spells CASSRDRGPTEAFF. The CDR3 nucleotides read TGTGCCAGCAGCCGGGACAGGGGGCCGACTGAAGCTTTCTTT.